The 16 T cell receptor beta chains below come from one sample, sequenced in a study of blood T cells in healthy people across ages. With a J-beta primer mix and a sample-barcoded 5' primer, a second PCR ran about 7 to 12 cycles. TCRdb reanalysed the 5' RACE reads using MiXCR and keeps one entry per CDR3 protein. The sample includes approximately 790,000 distinct CDR3 sequences, 55% to 65% of them seen just once. The sample comprised blood. The receptors originated from a young man in good health.

The CDR3 protein is CAISEKAGGDYEQYF. The DNA for the CDR3 is TGTGCCATCAGTGAAAAAGCGGGGGGCGACTACGAGCAGTACTTC. The chain recombines TRBV10-3 with TRBJ2-7; 9 bases match TRBD2. The V gene's germline CDR1 is ENHRY and CDR2 SYGVKD. The CDR3 sequence is 15 residues long. V lost 3 bases and J lost 3; bases outside the gene matches: 6.

The J gene is TRBJ2-3, the V gene TRBV20-1; D is unresolved. V lost 1 base, J lost 2 bases, and 10 bases lay in between. The CDR3 runs to 14 residues. Looked up from germline, CDR1 is DFQATT and CDR2 is SNEGSKA (reference sequence). The chain's CDR3 is CSARGEGFTDTQYF. The CDR3 DNA sequence: TGCAGTGCTAGAGGGGAAGGGTTCACAGATACGCAGTATTTT.

The gene calls are TRBV5-1 and TRBJ2-7; D might be TRBD1 (5 bases). This CDR3 region has 14 residues. From germline, CDR1 is SGHRS and CDR2 YFSETQ. V lost 0 bases to trimming and J lost 5 bases, with 12 bases between them. The DNA for the CDR3 is TGCGCCAGCAGCTTGGCCAGGGCGAGAGACGAGCAGTACTTC. This sequence encodes CASSLARARDEQYF.

The V gene is TRBV6-2 or TRBV6-3, the J gene TRBJ2-5, with D possibly being TRBD1 or TRBD2 (5 bases each). Germline CDR1 reads MNHEY; CDR2 reads SVGEGT. Between the trimmed V and J ends, which lost 5 bases and 5 bases, there was a span of 15 bases. The CDR3 consists of 14 residues. The CDR3 DNA follows: TGTGCCAGCAGTAGGGACGCCCGCGGGGAGACCCAGTACTTC. It specifies CASSRDARGETQYF.

This clonotype was counted a few times. J is TRBJ2-3 and V is TRBV15; TRBD2 matches 8 bases. Germline CDR1 LNHNV, CDR2 YYDKDF (reference sequence). The V gene end was trimmed by 2 bases and the J gene end by 1 base; junction bases not matched to a gene: 2. This CDR3 spans 15 amino acids. The CDR3 is CATSRLAGGTDTQYF. The CDR3 nucleotides read TGTGCCACCAGCAGACTAGCGGGTGGCACAGATACGCAGTATTTT. Full variable domain (outside the CDR3, taken from reference TRBV15 and TRBJ2-3): DAMVIQNPRYQVTQFGKPVTLSCSQTLNHNVMYWYQQKSSQAPKLLFHYYDKDFNNEADTPDNFQSRRPNTSFCFLDIRSPGLGDTAMYLCATSRLAGGTDTQYFGPGTRLTVL.

The rearrangement links TRBV6-1 to TRBJ1-5; D uncertain. V was pared by 7 bases and J by 3 bases, with 10 bases between. Germline V gives CDR1 MNHNS, CDR2 SASEGT. CDR3 length: 13 amino acids. CDR3 region: CASMMSVNQPQHF. The CDR3, as DNA: TGTGCCAGCATGATGTCAGTCAATCAGCCCCAGCATTTT.

The chain carries TRBV20-1 and TRBJ1-6, with D tentatively TRBD1 (6 bases). V lost 1 base and J 4 bases, leaving 11 bases between the germline ends. This CDR3 spans 15 amino acids. Germline loops: CDR1 DFQATT, CDR2 SNEGSKA (reference sequence). Here the CDR3 reads CSARAQGTYNSPLHF. The CDR3 bases are TGCAGTGCTAGAGCCCAGGGGACTTATAATTCACCCCTCCACTTT.

The gene calls are TRBV3-1 and TRBJ2-1; D gene unclear. Trimming left V 2 bases short and J 10 bases short, with 12 bases between. The germline CDR1 and CDR2 sequences are LGHDT and YNNKEL (reference sequence). The CDR3 is 13 amino acids. In DNA, the CDR3 is TGTGCCAGCAGCCAACTTCTGTGGAGCGAGCAGTTCTTC. Protein sequence: CASSQLLWSEQFF.

This clonotype showed up just a few times. This chain joins TRBV7-2 and TRBJ2-1, with a weak D call TRBD1 (6 bases). The CDR3 covers 15 residues. Germline loops: CDR1 SGHTA, CDR2 FQGNSA. The V and J ends lost 1 base and 6 bases respectively, with 13 bases between them. CDR3 in amino acids: CASSLDRVASNEQFF. CDR3 DNA sequence: TGTGCCAGCAGCTTAGACAGGGTCGCCTCCAATGAGCAGTTCTTC.

This clonotype was found a few times. The rearrangement links TRBV7-2 to TRBJ2-5; 9 bases align to TRBD2. Germline V gene lookup returns CDR1 SGHTA and CDR2 FQGNSA. The junction had 8 bases not matched to a gene; V was cut back by 7 bases and J by 2 bases. The CDR3 runs to 15 residues. The CDR3 DNA follows: TGTGCCAGCAAGGGGCAGCGGGGGGCACAAGAGACCCAGTACTTC. This translates into CASKGQRGAQETQYF.

This clonotype was observed once. V and J are TRBV2 and TRBJ2-2, with unresolved D. The CDR3 length is 15 residues. Germline CDR1 SNHLY, CDR2 FYNNEI. V was cut by 5 bases and J by 5 bases, with 15 bases left in between. CDR3 DNA sequence: TGTGCCAGCAGTTTTTGGACCCCCCGTACCGGGGAGCTGTTTTTT. It translates to CASSFWTPRTGELFF.

The table lists this clonotype with a few counts. This chain connects TRBV5-5 to TRBJ1-2; TRBD1 agrees at 7 bases. V was clipped by 2 bases and J by 6 bases; unmatched bases: 10. Germline CDR1 reads SGHKS; CDR2 reads YYEKEE (reference sequence). CDR3 length: 15 residues. DNA of the CDR3: TGTGCCAGCAGCTTTTTTGACAGGGTGACGAATGGCTACACCTTC. As protein: CASSFFDRVTNGYTF.

The rearrangement uses TRBV6-2 or TRBV6-3 and TRBJ1-5; 8 positions match TRBD1. The length of the CDR3 is 14 residues. The germline gives CDR1 MNHEY, CDR2 SVGEGT. Trimming took 10 bases from V and 6 from J; bases not matched to a gene: 11. CDR3 protein: CATSGAGGFQPQHF. The CDR3 DNA reads as TGTGCCACGTCTGGGGCAGGGGGCTTTCAGCCCCAGCATTTT.

The chain recombines TRBV30 with TRBJ1-4; possibly TRBD1 for D (5 bases). V was clipped by 0 bases and J by 10 bases, with 12 bases between them. The CDR3 is 13 amino acids. CDR1 and CDR2 from the germline V gene are GTSNPN and SVGIG (reference sequence). The CDR3 nucleotides read TGTGCCTGGAGTGTACCGTTGGGGGTAAAACTGTTTTTT. Its protein product is CAWSVPLGVKLFF.

This clonotype was picked up a small number of times. The chain carries TRBV9 and TRBJ2-7; D gene uncertain. Germline V gene lookup returns CDR1 SGDLS and CDR2 YYNGEE. The ends were cut back, 4 bases at V and 4 bases at J, with 12 bases in the middle. The CDR3 contains 13 residues. DNA for the CDR3: TGTGCCAGCAGCCCCCGATTTGGGTACGAGCAGTACTTC. It yields the protein CASSPRFGYEQYF.

The J gene is TRBJ2-4, the V gene TRBV28; no clear D gene. Germline V gene lookup returns CDR1 MDHEN and CDR2 SYDVKM. The CDR3 loop spans 12 amino acids. Trimming pared 5 bases from V and 8 bases from J, leaving 10 bases between. The DNA of the CDR3 is TGTGCCAGCAGTACCAAGGCGGACATTCAGTACTTC. Its translation: CASSTKADIQYF.